A single sample gave rise to the 8 T cell receptor beta chains below, sequenced in a study of blood T cell repertoires in COVID-19. The data were produced by immunoSEQ multiplex PCR, yet TCRdb's version contains in-frame clones alone and is incomplete. The repertoire has some 200,000 clones, approximately 79% of them found once; the top ten carry 14%. The sample consisted of peripheral blood. These receptors originate from a man aged 30 to 45 with active or convalescent COVID-19.

This clone appeared a single time. The chain combines TRBV12-5 with TRBJ2-7, with TRBD1 as a possible D gene (7 bases). The germline V gene has CDR1 LGHNT and CDR2 FRNRAP. This CDR3 is built from 12 residues. DNA of the CDR3: TGTGCTAGTGGTTTGGCGGCAGGGGGGACGGACGTC. Its protein product is CASGLAAGGTDV.

This clone appeared a single time. The gene calls are TRBV21-1 and TRBJ2-2; the D segment call TRBD1 is taken from the table without a DNA check. TRBV21-1 is a listed pseudogene. The CDR3 covers 17 residues. In DNA form, the CDR3 reads TGTGCCAGCAGCAAAGTAGACAGGGTATCGCGGACCGGGGAGCTGTTTTTT. Translation gives CASSKVDRVSRTGELFF.

The CDR3 here is CASSPVQGLRAFF. The DNA for the CDR3 is TGTGCCAGCAGCCCCGTGCAGGGCCTTCGGGCTTTCTTT. The V call is TRBV14, the J call TRBJ1-1; weak D call: TRBD1 (5 bases). Germline-derived CDR1 and CDR2 are SGHDN and FVKESK. V was pared by 4 bases and J by 11 bases, with 17 bases between. The CDR3 spans 13 residues. The entire variable domain, with the rest obtained from reference TRBV14 and TRBJ1-1, is as follows: EAGVTQFPSHSVIEKGQTVTLRCDPISGHDNLYWYRRVMGKEIKFLLHFVKESKQDESGMPNNRFLAERTGGTYSTLKVQPAELEDSGVYFCASSPVQGLRAFFGQGTRLTVV.

The chain couples TRBV7-2 to TRBJ2-3; 8 bases are shared with TRBD2. This CDR3 is 15 amino acids long. Unmatched junction bases numbered 5, after V lost 6 bases and J lost 0 bases. CDR1 is SGHTA, CDR2 FQGNSA, per germline. Here the CDR3 reads CASSGRTSSTDTQYF. Here the CDR3 DNA reads TGTGCCAGCAGTGGTAGGACTAGCAGCACAGATACGCAGTATTTT.

The rearrangement links TRBV11-3 to TRBJ1-1; D remains ambiguous. Germline CDR1 reads SGHNT; CDR2 reads YENEEA. V lost 6 bases and J lost 0, with 17 bases in between. CDR3 size: 16 residues. CDR3 sequence: CASSHREDIMNTEAFF. CDR3 bases: TGTGCCAGCAGTCACCGGGAGGATATTATGAACACTGAAGCTTTCTTT.

This clone was detected only a few times. The chain links TRBV9 to TRBJ1-3; tentatively, D is TRBD1 (5 bases). The germline V gene encodes CDR1 SGDLS and CDR2 YYNGEE. The CDR3 is made up of 16 amino acids. V lost 0 bases to trimming and J lost 0 bases, with 10 bases between them. The CDR3: CASSVAGQGSGNTIYF. In nucleotides, the CDR3 is TGTGCCAGCAGCGTAGCAGGGCAGGGCTCTGGAAACACCATATATTTT.

J is TRBJ2-1 and V is TRBV10-1; 12 nucleotides agree with TRBD2. J gave up 7 bases and V 5 bases, and 9 bases lay outside the gene matches. The CDR3 runs 16 residues. Looked up from germline, CDR1 is WNHNN and CDR2 is SYGVQD (reference sequence). The CDR3 sequence: CASSRETSGSGNEQFF. The CDR3 DNA follows: TGCGCCAGCAGTCGGGAGACTAGCGGGAGTGGTAATGAGCAGTTCTTC.

J is TRBJ1-1 and V is TRBV10-3, with 10 bases fitting TRBD1. The length of the CDR3 is 14 residues. The V segment lost 6 bases and the J segment 5 bases; nucleotides outside the gene matches: 6. The germline gives CDR1 ENHRY, CDR2 SYGVKD. CDR3 nucleotides: TGTGCCATCAGGACAGGGGGCGCGCGAACTGAAGCTTTCTTT. This sequence encodes CAIRTGGARTEAFF.